This T cell receptor beta chain was identified during a study of T cells expressing NK-cell markers. Study-level information: According to the study, TCR beta repertoires originated from sorted CD3+CD56+NKG2C+, CD3+CD56+NKG2C- and CD3+CD56-NKG2C+ T cells.

The germline V gene encodes CDR1 SEHNR and CDR2 FQNEAQ (reference sequence). This CDR3 spans 14 amino acids. For this clonotype: Antigen specificity is unknown.

TCRdb reprocessed the 5' RACE reads, keeping one entry per CDR3 protein, no DNA. The ten top clones account for roughly 5.2%, within a sample of about 380,000 distinct CDR3 sequences. General study findings and limits: Of the CD8+ T cell pool in five or six donors, about 1.0-8% was accounted for by dominant NKG2C+ clonotypes.

V gene TRBV7-9 combines with J gene TRBJ2-5; TCRdb's D call, TRBD2, is unchecked because there is no DNA. Input material: blood T cells: a sorted CD56 or NKG2C T cell subset, CD4+ or CD8+ T cells, or bulk PBMC T cells (not recorded which). The TCR sequence derives from a man aged 18-69 years in good health. CDR3: CASTAGALGETQYF.